This T cell receptor beta chain was sequenced in a study of identical twins. In germline, CDR1 is MDHEN, CDR2 SYDVKM. The germline V and J ends were trimmed by 8 bases and 3 bases, with 22 bases remaining between them. The CDR3 has 16 residues. Whole-study results and caveats: Twin pairs had excess sharing that was weaker in beta out-of-frame sequences. Memory repertoires showed no such pattern, whereas abundant cord blood beta clonotypes carried fewer insertions.

On this clonotype itself: Its antigen is currently unknown.

TCRdb recomputed calls from the 5' RACE reads with MiXCR, one row per CDR3 protein. The table shows about 890,000 distinct CDR3 sequences, with approximately 13% occurring only once. The same sample was also studied in work on yellow fever vaccine responses in identical twins.

The sequenced sample consisted of PBMCs. V gene TRBV28 combines with J gene TRBJ1-1, with D maybe TRBD1 (5 bases). This TCR was recovered from a woman in her late teens or twenties in good health. In DNA, the CDR3 is TGTGCCAGCCGAGGGTCAGGGTTAGGGATTGACACTGAAGCTTTCTTT. Its protein is CASRGSGLGIDTEAFF.